This T cell receptor (beta chain) was sequenced during a study of vaccination effects on CD4 cells after COVID-19. Study as a whole: A few patients who were convalescent were sampled early, at day +14, and again late after vaccination.

Germline-derived CDR1 and CDR2 are LNHDA and SQIVND (reference sequence). The CDR3 extends over 16 amino acids. V lost 3 bases and J lost 3, with 16 bases in between. The assay was immunoSEQ multiplex PCR, and TCRdb's table has in-frame clones only and misses some. In the table there are 12,000 to 15,000 clones, 78% of which are singletons. About this clone: Its antigen is not known.

Antigen-specific CD4+ T cells were first expanded with viral peptide pools by the ViraFEST assay and only then sequenced. Isolating CD4+ T cells followed less than 11 days of culture. It was between March and December 2020 that the person had a SARS-CoV-2 infection confirmed by PCR. Two-dose BNT162b2 or mRNA-1273 vaccination was given to participants. Cultures used a few million PBMC per well, about 10 IU/ml IL-2 and about 10 ug/ml peptides. Both day 3 and day 7 saw half the medium replaced with IL-2 medium. Study-wide results and limits: Convalescent post-vaccine spike-reactive clones were mostly newly vaccine-induced.

The chain couples TRBV19 to TRBJ2-3, with TRBD2 as a possible D gene (6 bases). Sequenced material: CD4+ T cells from PBMCs cultured with HCoV-NL63 spike peptides, taken after COVID-19 vaccination. This TCR derives from a human donor who had a prior SARS-CoV-2 infection. CDR3 in DNA: TGTGCCAGTAGTATTTGGCTAGCCGCGGGGACAGATACGCAGTATTTT. It encodes CASSIWLAAGTDTQYF.